The clone carrying this T cell receptor beta chain was recorded at least ten times. The antigen remains undetermined. This specimen belongs to a study of response to subunit inactivated influenza vaccine. TCRdb re-called the RT-PCR reads with MiXCR, one entry per CDR3 protein. Altogether roughly 700,000 distinct CDR3 sequences are present, about 14% being singletons, with the ten largest covering 5.5% to 7%. The CDR3 is 16 residues long. The ends were cut back, 2 bases at V and 4 bases at J, with 18 bases in the middle. The V gene's germline CDR1 is SGHRS and CDR2 YFSETQ. General observations from the study: Few additional T cells are recruited per seasonal influenza vaccination, authors suggested.

The TCR was taken from a man aged 50 to 60 who received an inactivated influenza vaccine. This specimen was PBMCs from blood, taken around two weeks before vaccination. V gene TRBV5-1 combines with J gene TRBJ1-1; possibly TRBD1 for D (6 bases). CDR3 coding DNA: TGCGCCAGCAGCTTATGGGCCCAGGGGACTGCCACTGAAGCTTTCTTT. Its protein product is CASSLWAQGTATEAFF.